This TCR beta chain came from a study of shared clonotypes between healthy human individuals. Study summary: Three plates each covered CD4 naive and memory; CD8 naive two, CD8 memory one. General observations from the study: Memory subsets generally showed smaller estimated richness than naive subsets did. Compared with clonotypes that all four donors shared, non-shared clonotypes had lower generation probabilities.

A word on this clone: Its antigen is unidentified.

Germline CDR1 MDHEN, CDR2 SYDVKM. V was pared by 3 bases and J by 5 bases, with 14 bases between. The CDR3 spans 14 residues. Each subset's genomic DNA was shared equally among a number of immunoSEQ plates. The assay was immunoSEQ multiplex PCR, and TCRdb's table has in-frame clones only and misses some. The sample consists of around 610,000 clones, roughly 96% of them appearing once. In the naive CD8 group, cells lacked CD45RO and were positively selected for CCR7, so terminally differentiated effector memory CD45RA+ cells were left out. The TCR sequence derives from a woman in her 30s in good health. The V gene is TRBV28, the J gene TRBJ2-7, with D unresolved. The sequenced material came from naive CD8+ T cells sorted from blood. The CDR3 sequence is CASSLGRLLDEQYF. The CDR3, as DNA: TGTGCCAGCAGTTTGGGTAGGCTACTCGACGAGCAGTACTTC.